One T cell receptor (beta chain) is described in this entry. Which antigen it targets is not known. Base-call qualities are not available, and no considerably larger clone is one nucleotide away. The data were obtained in a study of cytomegalovirus exposure and HLA in healthy donors (dated by TCRdb to about 2017). Looking at the study overall: An earlier analysis of roughly 570 of the donors reported 276 Gb of sequence data and around 100 million unique TCR beta sequences obtained from around 180 million T cells. An early release covering over 500 HLA-typed donors comprised about 300 gigabases of sequencing data and around 86 million unique TCR sequences. The genetic ancestry cluster associated with self-reported Caucasian donors included 70% to 85% of the 398 genotyped donors. The aim of the study was to test whether cataloging public T cell receptors could identify signatures of past pathogen exposure. The study used immunosequencing to profile the T cell repertoires of several hundred subjects and linked those repertoires to cytomegalovirus serostatus. Along with the approximately 600-subject first cohort, a separate validation cohort of some 130 different subjects was used. To predict cytomegalovirus infection status, the study combined high-throughput TCR immunosequencing, statistical association of individual TCRs with disease status, and machine learning. In a later analysis, previously published TCR beta repertoires from 550 to 700 donors were re-analyzed and high-resolution HLA genotyping was added so that TCR occurrence patterns could be studied. In the later analysis, no new phenotypic data were used to find candidate immune exposures; instead, reliance was placed on TCR beta sequences and their occurrence across donors. In an earlier analysis of roughly 580 of the donors, high-throughput TCR beta sequencing was used to judge whether each TCR beta V gene segment behaved as functional or pseudogenic. Donor age, sex, ethnicity and CMV serostatus were compiled alongside the repertoire data. A later genetic analysis used genome-wide SNP genotypes for about three fifths of the 666 donors, treating that subset as a discovery cohort. Every repertoire in the discovery cohort had been generated on one and the same sequencing platform. Class I and class II HLA loci were covered by the typing at four-digit resolution. Typing coverage varied by locus: about 629-630 donors for A, B, C, DRB1 and DQB1; more than 500 for DQA1; some 610 for DPA1; approximately 490 for DPB1. Four or five DR-DQ haplotypes were treated as single units for association and clustering because of strong linkage in the cohort. Across approximately 400 genotyped donors of the cohort, an average of roughly 200,000 unique TCR beta nucleotide sequences per donor were sequenced, and around 20% of those sequences were non-productive. General study outcomes and caveats: Presence/absence analyses assumed roughly uniform sequencing depth across donors, an assumption that may not hold. The sequencing pipeline was judged likely to have produced a cluster of highly shared sequence variants as a technical artifact. When HLA alleles, especially DR and DQ, strongly co-occurred, TCR associations were difficult to assign to individual alleles. According to the authors, the approach could potentially be generalized to other disease states and immunological phenotypes. Because HLA typing was unavailable for some donors at each locus, only the typed subset was used in association tests. A total of 150 to 200 TCR beta chains were listed by the study as associated with cytomegalovirus. A later analysis reported that several top co-occurrence clusters appeared linked to parvovirus B19, influenza, CMV and Epstein-Barr virus. Correlated functional status among segregating V segments might reflect linkage disequilibrium, but an unknown experimental factor could not be ruled out. Broadly in line with IMGT annotations, most TCR beta V segments showed up in productive rearrangements about 87% or about 30% of the time in an earlier analysis of around 600 of the donors. A later genetic analysis associated a missense DCLRE1C variant with V-gene and J-gene trimming of TCR beta chains, and an independent cohort replicated the association. The classifier was reported to diagnose cytomegalovirus status with high specificity and sensitivity in both the original cohort and the validation cohort. A later analysis found that most CMV-associated TCR beta chains appeared HLA-restricted, with HLA associations seemingly driven largely by CMV exposure. CMV serostatus was the only immune exposure information available for the cohort. A few of the identified cytomegalovirus-associated TCR beta chains were confirmed in vitro to be specific for cytomegalovirus antigens. A later genetic analysis reported fewer N-insertions in productive TCRs among donors in an Asian-associated ancestry cluster than the roughly 620-donor mean. Because counts were too low, about 15 rarely observed V segments, including chromosome 9 orphons, were left out of the earlier analysis of 587 of the donors. Across donors, most TCR sequences were observed very rarely, whereas some public TCRs were present in many individuals. A later analysis found that TCR association rates varied across HLA loci, with DRB1 alleles showing the most associated TCRs and HLA-C alleles the fewest. A further reported finding was that TCR beta sequences accurately predicted the HLA-A and HLA-B alleles for most subjects in the first cohort. In this cohort, only TCR beta chains were sequenced, and detectable features were limited by the absence of alpha or paired-chain data. At a false discovery rate of 0.05, a later analysis linked fewer than 20,000 TCR beta sequences to specific HLA alleles. In a later analysis, HLA-associated TCR beta chains were found to be more clonally expanded and to have lower generation probabilities than equally common non-associated chains.

To prepare the library, the immunoSEQ multiplex PCR assay was applied. A mixture of 60 forward primers for TCR Vbeta segments and 13 reverse primers for TCR Jbeta segments was used in the multiplex PCR. A multiplex PCR assay on genomic DNA amplified the CDR3 region of rearranged TCR beta genes. The amplified TCR beta libraries were sequenced on the Illumina HiSeq System as 87-base-pair reads. Turning to the authors' computational methods: Across the 500 to 850 repertoires, a later analysis counted approximately 83 million unique TCR beta chains, some 11 million of which were shared by at least two donors. Raw reads were error-corrected and collapsed into unique sequences with a nearest-neighbor algorithm that merged closely related sequences to remove PCR and sequencing errors. CDR3 sequences were aligned to IMGT reference sequences to assign V, D and J gene segments. For a sequence to be retained, at least a six-nucleotide match to both a V gene segment and a J gene segment was required. Rearrangements were classified as productive when the CDR3 lacked stop codons and remained in frame with V and J, and all other rearrangements were classified as non-productive. Following IMGT convention, CDR3 was defined as the stretch from the second conserved V-encoded cysteine to the conserved J-encoded phenylalanine. The earlier analysis of around 640 of the donors excluded sequences that lacked an unambiguous match to a single V gene segment. An earlier analysis of 587 of the donors classified V segments as functional when productive rearrangements were above 56.7% and as segregating when the standard deviation between donors was above 5%. A statistical classification framework was built for diagnosing cytomegalovirus status from the catalog of TCR beta chain sequences. V and J gene assignment, in a later analysis, came from comparing TCR nucleotide sequences with IMGT/GENE-DB human TR gene sequences. A later analysis assigned CDR3 sequences and most-parsimonious VDJ recombination scenarios with the TCRdist pipeline. In a later analysis, every TCR beta chain was defined by the combination of its CDR3 amino acid sequence and its V-gene family, and reads without a unique V-gene family were dropped. In a later analysis, 500 to 650 highly shared, low-generation-probability nucleotide sequences were removed to address suspected cross-contamination and a sequencing artifact. For each public chain, a later analysis derived a clonal expansion index from normalized ranks of inferred template counts within each repertoire. Generation probabilities in a later analysis came from a VDJ recombination model fitted to out-of-frame rearrangements, and those results were checked against IGoR. A later analysis scored TCR-TCR, TCR-HLA and TCR-CMV co-occurrence with hypergeometric tests, applying a repertoire-size bias correction to TCR pairs. In a later analysis, false discovery rates were estimated by permuting HLA or CMV assignments 20 times. In a later analysis, co-occurring TCRs were grouped with DBSCAN, and TCRdist sequence similarity was added when clustering was performed within HLA-allele-positive subsets. Repertoires with fewer than 30,000 or more than 120,000 public chains, plus five repertoires with anomalous nucleotide sharing, were excluded from co-occurrence clustering. TCRdb retrieved this table from immuneACCESS and kept in-frame rearrangements only. Not all clones are present; in checked studies, unresolved V genes account for under half, and no reason is known for the remainder. That table supplies the V and J calls and clone size; D and trimming were determined from the DNA. The sample table records fewer than 300,000 clones; over 70% of these occur just once. The ten largest clones represent about 0.3% of the sample.

The cohort comprised around 700 healthy bone marrow donors. At the time of sampling, all cohort members were nominally healthy, though unrecorded immune exposures were likely present. The donor tested CMV seronegative and was one of the 352 seronegative cohort members. Every donor gave a peripheral blood sample, and the peripheral blood mononuclear cells from that sample were used for TCR beta sequencing. Genomic DNA was extracted from the blood cell samples with the Qiagen DNeasy Blood Extraction Kit. The receptor was derived from a girl aged 2 to 10 in good health and CMV-seronegative. The sample was PBMCs.

The CDR3 sequence is CASSFNSRETQYF. The DNA reads as follows: TGTGCCAGCAGCTTTAACTCGCGGGAGACCCAGTACTTC. The chain uses TRBV7-6 and TRBJ2-5; the D gene cannot be resolved reliably. The CDR3, from cysteine to phenylalanine, totals 13 residues. The entry retains the CDR3 DNA only, 39 bases that are in frame from base 1. CDR1 and CDR2 are read off the germline V gene as SGHVS and FNYEAQ. Trimming at the junction amounts to 3 bases on V and 5 bases on J, and the germline ends lie 10 bases apart.